This T cell receptor beta chain was obtained from a study of neurological immune-mediated disorders. This clonotype was detected ten times or more. Via MiXCR, TCRdb re-called the 5' RACE reads, giving one row per CDR3 protein. This table holds about 31,000 distinct CDR3 sequences, less than 5% found once. Germline V gene data show CDR1 as SGHRS and CDR2 as YFSETQ. Trimming at V came to 1 base and at J to 7 bases, leaving 15 bases not matched to a gene. CDR3 size: 18 residues. Material for sequencing was CD4+ T cells from blood. The rearrangement joins TRBV5-1 to TRBJ2-2; 8 bases match TRBD2. This clonotype was sampled from a woman aged 40 to 55 in good health. Here the CDR3 reads CASSLIVSGSGAGGELFF. As DNA, the CDR3 is TGCGCCAGCAGCTTGATTGTGAGCGGGAGCGGCGCCGGCGGGGAGCTGTTTTTT.